The 14 T cell receptor beta chains in this list originate from one sample, sequenced in a study of blood T cell repertoires in COVID-19. Assay used: immunoSEQ multiplex PCR; TCRdb lists only in-frame clones, some missing. In the table there are around 280,000 clones, around 89% of which are singletons. The specimen was PBMCs or T cells enriched from blood (not recorded which). The receptor set was obtained from a woman between 18 and 29 years old with acute COVID-19.

V and J are TRBV5-1 and TRBJ2-3; 15 bases agree with TRBD2. Germline values: CDR1 SGHRS, CDR2 YFSETQ. The V gene end was trimmed by 4 bases and the J gene end by 5 bases; junction bases not matched to a gene: 2. There are 15 residues in the CDR3. CDR3: CASSQGLAGGDTQYF. In DNA, the CDR3 is TGCGCCAGCAGCCAGGGACTAGCGGGAGGAGATACGCAGTATTTT.

This sequence joins TRBV28 and TRBJ1-4; 7 bases match TRBD1. J gave up 8 bases and V 6 bases, and 9 bases lay outside the gene matches. The CDR3 extends over 14 amino acids. Per the germline V gene, CDR1 is MDHEN and CDR2 is SYDVKM. The DNA of the CDR3 is TGTGCCAGCAGAAAAGACAGGGTCCTAGAAAAACTGTTTTTT. Translation: CASRKDRVLEKLFF.

The chain recombines TRBV5-5 with TRBJ1-5; a weak D match, TRBD1 (6 bases). Between the trimmed V and J ends, which lost 4 bases and 4 bases, there was a span of 15 bases. Germline V gene sequence: CDR1 SGHKS, CDR2 YYEKEE (reference sequence). CDR3 length: 15 residues. In nucleotides, the CDR3 is TGTGCCAGCAGCCTATCCGGGACAACTAATCAGCCCCAGCATTTT. Its protein product is CASSLSGTTNQPQHF.

The CDR3 protein is CASSLADRDITEAFF. DNA of the CDR3: TGTGCCAGCAGTTTAGCGGACAGGGATATCACTGAAGCTTTCTTT. The chain carries TRBV28 and TRBJ1-1; 8 bases are shared with TRBD1. Looked up from germline, CDR1 is MDHEN and CDR2 is SYDVKM. V lost 2 bases and J lost 4; bases outside the gene matches: 6. The CDR3 is 15 residues long.

This clone was detected only once. The rearrangement uses TRBV5-1 and TRBJ2-2, with D possibly TRBD2 on 5 matching bases. The CDR3 length is 17 residues. Germline V gene sequence: CDR1 SGHRS, CDR2 YFSETQ. V shed 0 bases and J shed 5 bases, with 17 bases lying between them. CDR3 amino acids: CASSLDPASFGTGELFF. CDR3 coding DNA: TGCGCCAGCAGCTTGGATCCGGCTAGCTTTGGGACCGGGGAGCTGTTTTTT.

The gene calls are TRBV18 and TRBJ1-3; D is unresolved. The V end lost 3 bases, the J end lost 7 bases, and 7 bases lay between the germline ends. This CDR3 is built from 12 residues. Looked up from germline, CDR1 is KGHSH and CDR2 is LQKENI. This chain's CDR3 is CASSPPGNTIYF. The DNA for the CDR3 is TGTGCCAGCTCACCCCCGGGTAACACCATATATTTT.

The gene calls are TRBV4-2 and TRBJ1-4; D not certain. The CDR3 spans 14 residues. Looked up from germline, CDR1 is LGHNA and CDR2 is YNFKEQ. V was cut by 4 bases and J by 3 bases, with 9 bases left in between. The CDR3 DNA sequence: TGTGCCAGCAGCCTGAGGGCTGCTAATGAAAAACTGTTTTTT. It specifies CASSLRAANEKLFF.

J is TRBJ1-5 and V is TRBV19, with TRBD1 matching 7 bases. Trimming removed 4 bases from V and 3 bases from J; junction bases left unmatched: 12. The CDR3 contains 17 residues. Germline assignment: CDR1 LNHDA and CDR2 SQIVND (reference sequence). The DNA for the CDR3 is TGTGCCAGTAGTACCGTGACAGGGAAGAGGGCCAATCAGCCCCAGCATTTT. It specifies CASSTVTGKRANQPQHF.

This sequence joins TRBV11-2 and TRBJ2-7; 9 bases are shared with TRBD2. The germline V gene encodes CDR1 SGHAT and CDR2 FQNNGV. With 4 bases clipped from V and 2 bases from J, the junction kept 3 bases outside the gene matches. This CDR3 region has 14 residues. The CDR3 bases are TGTGCCAGCAGCTGGGCTAGCGGGGCCTACGAGCAGTACTTC. Translation: CASSWASGAYEQYF.

DNA for the CDR3: TGTGCCAGCAGCTTAGTACTAGGTTCGGAGAGTTACTCCTACAATGAGCAGTTCTTC. This codes for CASSLVLGSESYSYNEQFF. This chain links TRBV13 with TRBJ2-1; a possible D gene is TRBD2 (5 bases). The germline CDR1 and CDR2 sequences are PRHDT and FYEKMQ (reference sequence). Trimming removed 1 base at V and 0 bases at J, with 19 bases between. This CDR3 contains 19 residues.

The chain uses TRBV10-3 and TRBJ2-1; TRBD2 agrees at 9 bases. Looked up from germline, CDR1 is ENHRY and CDR2 is SYGVKD. The CDR3 length is 14 residues. Trimming took 2 bases from V and 5 from J; bases not matched to a gene: 1. The CDR3, as DNA: TGTGCCATCAGTGAGGCGGGGGGGAACAATGAGCAGTTCTTC. Protein: CAISEAGGNNEQFF.

V usage is TRBV18 and J usage is TRBJ1-1; D is perhaps TRBD1 (6 bases). With 2 bases removed from V and 3 bases from J, the gap between germline ends came to 13 bases. This CDR3 has 15 residues. Germline CDR1 is KGHSH and CDR2 is LQKENI. The CDR3 here is CASSPSISGDTEAFF. The CDR3 nucleotides are TGTGCCAGCTCACCATCGATCTCAGGGGACACTGAAGCTTTCTTT.

The rearrangement links TRBV5-3 to TRBJ2-7, with unresolved D. TRBV5-3 is an ORF, with its function uncertain. Trimming shortened V by 2 bases and J by 5 bases, and 20 bases separated the two germline ends. This CDR3 is built from 16 residues. CDR3: CARSFPPLGVPHEQYF. The DNA for the CDR3 is TGTGCCAGAAGCTTTCCCCCCCTCGGAGTCCCCCACGAGCAGTACTTC.

This clone has a single count. V is TRBV18 and J is TRBJ1-4; 8 bases agree with TRBD1. V trimming: 4 bases; J trimming: 3 bases; junction bases outside the gene matches: 7. Looked up from germline, CDR1 is KGHSH and CDR2 is LQKENI. This CDR3 has 16 residues. The CDR3 DNA is TGTGCCAGCTCACTTCAGGGGGCGCGAGCTAATGAAAAACTGTTTTTT. Amino acids: CASSLQGARANEKLFF.